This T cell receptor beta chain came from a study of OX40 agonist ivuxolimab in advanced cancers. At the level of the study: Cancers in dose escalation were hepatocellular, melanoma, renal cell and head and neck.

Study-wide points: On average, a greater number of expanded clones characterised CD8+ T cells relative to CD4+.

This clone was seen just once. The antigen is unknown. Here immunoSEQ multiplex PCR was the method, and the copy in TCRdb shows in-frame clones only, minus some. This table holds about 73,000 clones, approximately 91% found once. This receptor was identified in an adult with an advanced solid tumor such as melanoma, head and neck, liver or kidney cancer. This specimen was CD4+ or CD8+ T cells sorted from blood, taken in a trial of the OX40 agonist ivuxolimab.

CDR3 region: CASTARGARETQYF. The CDR3 DNA follows: TGTGCCAGCACCGCCCGGGGCGCCCGGGAGACCCAGTACTTC. The chain has TRBV2 and TRBJ2-5; TRBD1 or TRBD2 may be the D gene (5 bases each). CDR1 and CDR2 (germline): SNHLY, FYNNEI. The CDR3 has 14 amino acids. V was pared by 7 bases and J by 5 bases, with 17 bases between. The variable domain in full, completed from reference TRBV2 and TRBJ2-5, reads EPEVTQTPSHQVTQMGQEVILRCVPISNHLYFYWYRQILGQKVEFLVSFYNNEISEKSEIFDDQFSVERPDGSNFTLKIRSTKLEDSAMYFCASTARGARETQYFGPGTRLLVL.